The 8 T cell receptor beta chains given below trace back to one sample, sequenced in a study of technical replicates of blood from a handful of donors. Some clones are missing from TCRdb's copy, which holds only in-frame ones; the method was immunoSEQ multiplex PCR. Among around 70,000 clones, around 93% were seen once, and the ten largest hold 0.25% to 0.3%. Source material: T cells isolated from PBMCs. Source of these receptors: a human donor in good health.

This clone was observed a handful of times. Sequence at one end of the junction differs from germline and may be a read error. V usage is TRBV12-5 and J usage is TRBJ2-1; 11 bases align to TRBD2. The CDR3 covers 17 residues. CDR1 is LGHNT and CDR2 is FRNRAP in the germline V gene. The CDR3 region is CASALIAGGSSRNEQFF. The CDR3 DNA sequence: TGTGCTAGTGCTTTGATAGCGGGGGGGTCAAGCAGGAATGAGCAGTTCTTC. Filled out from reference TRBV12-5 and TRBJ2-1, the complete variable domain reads DARVTQTPRHKVTEMGQEVTMRCQPILGHNTVFWYRQTMMQGLELLAYFRNRAPLDDSGMPKDRFSAEMPDATLATLKIQPSEPRDSAVYFCASALIAGGSSRNEQFFGPGTRLTVL.

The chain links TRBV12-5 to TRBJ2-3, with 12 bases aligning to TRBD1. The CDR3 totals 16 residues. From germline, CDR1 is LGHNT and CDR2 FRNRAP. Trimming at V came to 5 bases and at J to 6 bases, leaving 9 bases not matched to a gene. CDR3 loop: CASGPGQGAVRDTQYF. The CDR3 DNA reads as TGTGCTAGTGGTCCGGGACAGGGGGCCGTTCGGGATACGCAGTATTTT.

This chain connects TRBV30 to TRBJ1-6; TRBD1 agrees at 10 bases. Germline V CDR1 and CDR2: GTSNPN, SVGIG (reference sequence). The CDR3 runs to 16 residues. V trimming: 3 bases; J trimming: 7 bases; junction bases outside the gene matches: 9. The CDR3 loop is CAWRARDRGYNSPLHF. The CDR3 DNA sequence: TGTGCCTGGAGAGCAAGGGACAGGGGCTACAATTCACCCCTCCACTTT.

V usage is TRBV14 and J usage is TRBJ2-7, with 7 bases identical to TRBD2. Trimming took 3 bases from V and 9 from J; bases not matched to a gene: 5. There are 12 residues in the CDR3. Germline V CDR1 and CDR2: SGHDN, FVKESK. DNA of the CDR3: TGTGCCAGCAGCCACCCTGGGGGGGGGCAGTACTTC. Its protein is CASSHPGGGQYF.

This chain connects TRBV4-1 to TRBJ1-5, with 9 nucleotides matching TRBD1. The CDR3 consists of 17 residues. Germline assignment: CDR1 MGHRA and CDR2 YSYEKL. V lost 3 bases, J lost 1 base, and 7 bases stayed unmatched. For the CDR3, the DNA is TGCGCCAGCAGCCAGGCCAGGGACAGGGTGAGCAATCAGCCCCAGCATTTT. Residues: CASSQARDRVSNQPQHF.

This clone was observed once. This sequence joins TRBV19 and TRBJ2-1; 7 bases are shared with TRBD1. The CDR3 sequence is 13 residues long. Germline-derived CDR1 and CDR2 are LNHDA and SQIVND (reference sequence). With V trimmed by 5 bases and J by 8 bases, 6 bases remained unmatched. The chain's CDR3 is CASSPRQGHEQFF. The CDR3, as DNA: TGTGCCAGTAGTCCCCGACAGGGCCATGAGCAGTTCTTC.

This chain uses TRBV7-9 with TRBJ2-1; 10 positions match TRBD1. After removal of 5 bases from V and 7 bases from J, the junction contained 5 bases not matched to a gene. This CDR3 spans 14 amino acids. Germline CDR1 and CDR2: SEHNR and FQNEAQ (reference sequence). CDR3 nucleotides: TGTGCCAGCAGCGCCGGGACAGGGGCTAATGAGCAGTTCTTC. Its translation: CASSAGTGANEQFF.

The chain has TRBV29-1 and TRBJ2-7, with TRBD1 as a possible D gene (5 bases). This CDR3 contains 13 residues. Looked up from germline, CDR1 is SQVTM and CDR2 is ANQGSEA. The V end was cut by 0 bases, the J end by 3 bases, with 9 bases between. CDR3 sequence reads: CSVEDVGVYEQYF. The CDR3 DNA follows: TGCAGCGTTGAAGATGTAGGGGTCTACGAGCAGTACTTC.